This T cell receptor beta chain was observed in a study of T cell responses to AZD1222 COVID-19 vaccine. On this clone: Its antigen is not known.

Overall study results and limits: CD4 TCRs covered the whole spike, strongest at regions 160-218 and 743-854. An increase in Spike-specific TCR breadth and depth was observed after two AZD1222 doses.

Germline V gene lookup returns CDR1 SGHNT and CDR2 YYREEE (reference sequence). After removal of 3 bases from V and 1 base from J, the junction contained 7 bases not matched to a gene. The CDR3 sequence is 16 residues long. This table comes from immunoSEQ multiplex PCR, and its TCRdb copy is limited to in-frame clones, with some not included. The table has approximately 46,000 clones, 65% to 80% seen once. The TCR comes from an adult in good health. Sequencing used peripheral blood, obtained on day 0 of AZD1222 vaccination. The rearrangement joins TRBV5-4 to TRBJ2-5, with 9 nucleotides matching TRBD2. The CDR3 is CASSSGLAPAQETQYF. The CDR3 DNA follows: TGTGCCAGCAGCTCCGGACTAGCGCCAGCCCAAGAGACCCAGTACTTC.